This T cell receptor (beta chain) was obtained from a study of naive and memory T cell subsets. An equimolar mix of two oligonucleotides served as the beta constant-region primer for TRBC1 and TRBC2. The ligated cDNA underwent four PCR rounds using SP2 and nested alpha and beta constant-region primers. In TCRdb, the UMI-ligation and nested PCR reads were re-called with MiXCR into one record per CDR3 protein. The table records 84,000 or so distinct CDR3 sequences, about 7% of them present only once. CDR1 is SGHTA, CDR2 FQGNSA, per germline. The CDR3 extends over 15 amino acids. Trimming cost V 5 bases and J 6 bases; bases outside gene matches: 9.

The gene calls are TRBV7-2 and TRBJ2-1; 8 bases map to TRBD2. Sequencing input: central memory CD4+ T cells from blood. This receptor was identified in a human donor in good health. Here the CDR3 reads CASSVGGAGGNEQFF. CDR3 DNA sequence: TGTGCCAGCAGCGTCGGGGGGGCCGGAGGCAATGAGCAGTTCTTC. Using reference TRBV7-2 and TRBJ2-1 for the parts outside the CDR3, the full variable domain is GAGVSQSPSNKVTEKGKDVELRCDPISGHTALYWYRQSLGQGLEFLIYFQGNSAPDKSGLPSDRFSAERTGGSVSTLTIQRTQQEDSAVYLCASSVGGAGGNEQFFGPGTRLTVL.